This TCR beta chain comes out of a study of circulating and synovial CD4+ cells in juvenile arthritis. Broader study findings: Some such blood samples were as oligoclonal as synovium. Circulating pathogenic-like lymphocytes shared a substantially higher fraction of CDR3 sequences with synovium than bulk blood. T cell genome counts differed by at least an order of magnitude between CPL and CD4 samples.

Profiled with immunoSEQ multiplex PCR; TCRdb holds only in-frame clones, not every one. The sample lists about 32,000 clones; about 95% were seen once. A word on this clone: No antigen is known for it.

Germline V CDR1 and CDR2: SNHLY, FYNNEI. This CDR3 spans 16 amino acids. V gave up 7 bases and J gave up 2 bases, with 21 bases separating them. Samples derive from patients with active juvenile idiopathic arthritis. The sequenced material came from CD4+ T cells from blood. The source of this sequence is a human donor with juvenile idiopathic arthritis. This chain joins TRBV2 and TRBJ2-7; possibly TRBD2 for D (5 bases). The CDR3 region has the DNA TGTGCCAGCACTGGACTGTCAAGGAGGATCACCTACGAGCAGTACTTC. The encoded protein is CASTGLSRRITYEQYF.